This TCR beta chain is from a study of circulating CD8 cells and anti-PD-1 response in melanoma. Study in general: Every 2 weeks, patients got 3 mg/kg nivolumab intravenously. Study-level results: Published repertoire comparisons used only baseline and M1 samples.

The QIAseq Immune Repertoire TCR panel built the libraries from 15 ng of total RNA. TCRdb independently ran MiXCR on the reads; one entry per CDR3 protein. The sample holds about 810 distinct CDR3 sequences, 12% seen once. Live CD3+CD8+TCRalphabeta+ cells were sorted into four subsets by PD-1 and/or TIGIT. Losses at the gene ends were 6 bases for V and 0 bases for J; bases not matched to a gene: 8. Per the germline V gene, CDR1 is MNHEY and CDR2 is SMNVEV (reference sequence). The CDR3 consists of 16 residues. By share, this clonotype ranks as medium-sized. Its antigen is as yet unknown. The origin of this receptor is a human donor with melanoma. The chain has TRBV27 and TRBJ2-3; 8 nucleotides match TRBD2. The specimen comprised CD8+ T cells from PBMCs, sampled at baseline or after one month of anti-PD-1 therapy (not recorded which). The CDR3 sequence is CASSDSGAASTDTQYF. The CDR3 nucleotides read TGTGCCAGCAGCGATAGCGGGGCAGCTAGCACAGATACGCAGTATTTT.